The 14 T cell receptor beta chains below come from one sample, sequenced in a study of blood T cell repertoires in COVID-19. Here immunoSEQ multiplex PCR was the method, and the copy in TCRdb shows in-frame clones only, minus some. The table lists 30,000 to 35,000 clones, over 80% of them singletons. Source material: peripheral blood. The receptors stem from a human donor with active COVID-19. The donor label of this sample is uncertain.

V gene TRBV11-2 combines with J gene TRBJ2-1; D may be TRBD2 (6 bases). With 6 bases removed from V and 0 bases from J, the gap between germline ends came to 18 bases. The CDR3 spans 17 residues. The germline CDR1 and CDR2 sequences are SGHAT and FQNNGV. CDR3 sequence reads: CASRPGVNSYSYNEQFF. DNA of the CDR3: TGTGCCAGCAGGCCGGGGGTGAACTCTTACTCCTACAATGAGCAGTTCTTC.

The chain employs TRBV5-6 and TRBJ2-7, with no clear D. This CDR3 region has 11 residues. Trimming removed 4 bases at V and 7 bases at J, with 9 bases between. Germline-derived CDR1 and CDR2 are SGHDT and YYEEEE. Here the CDR3 DNA reads TGTGCCAGCAGCCCCCCAGGTGAGCAGTACTTC. It translates to CASSPPGEQYF.

The rearrangement links TRBV30 to TRBJ1-5, with D possibly TRBD1 on 5 matching bases. The CDR3 is made up of 13 amino acids. Deletions cut 3 bases from V and 6 bases from J, with 12 bases between. CDR1 and CDR2 from the germline V gene are GTSNPN and SVGIG (reference sequence). The CDR3 loop reads CAWRRGSSQPQHF. The CDR3 DNA reads as TGTGCCTGGAGGCGGGGGTCGAGTCAGCCCCAGCATTTT.

The CDR3 nucleotides read TGTGCCAGCAGCTCGGGACAGGGGGGAGGCTACACCTTC. It encodes CASSSGQGGGYTF. The rearrangement uses TRBV11-2 and TRBJ1-2; 11 nucleotides agree with TRBD1. The CDR3 runs 13 residues. V was clipped by 4 bases and J by 8 bases; unmatched bases: 3. The V gene's germline CDR1 is SGHAT and CDR2 FQNNGV. The variable domain in full, completed from reference TRBV11-2 and TRBJ1-2, reads EAGVAQSPRYKIIEKRQSVAFWCNPISGHATLYWYQQILGQGPKLLIQFQNNGVVDDSQLPKDRFSAERLKGVDSTLKIQPAKLEDSAVYLCASSSGQGGGYTFGSGTRLTVV.

This chain connects TRBV21-1 to TRBJ2-7; the table's D call of TRBD1 was not tested on the DNA. TRBV21-1 is listed as a pseudogene. CDR3 length: 14 amino acids. The CDR3 nucleotides are TGTGCCAGCAGCACCAATCCAGGGGGGATCGATCCGTACTTC. Translation: CASSTNPGGIDPYF.

The CDR3 is CASTQDISYEQYF. CDR3 coding DNA: TGTGCCAGCACCCAGGACATTTCCTACGAGCAGTACTTC. The V call is TRBV28, the J call TRBJ2-7; tentative D call: TRBD1 (5 bases). CDR1 is MDHEN and CDR2 is SYDVKM in the germline V gene. V dropped 7 bases and J dropped 1 base, with 11 bases sitting between them. This CDR3 region has 13 residues.

This clone was counted only a few times. CDR3 sequence: CASEGLAGPNTGELFF. CDR3 sequence (DNA): TGTGCCAGCGAGGGACTAGCGGGACCCAACACCGGGGAGCTGTTTTTT. V gene TRBV7-9 combines with J gene TRBJ2-2; 13 positions match TRBD2. Germline V CDR1 and CDR2: SEHNR, FQNEAQ (reference sequence). The CDR3 is 16 residues long. With 8 bases clipped from V and 2 bases from J, the junction kept 5 bases outside the gene matches. The full variable domain, completed using reference TRBV7-9 and TRBJ2-2, is DTGVSQNPRHKITKRGQNVTFRCDPISEHNRLYWYRQTLGQGPEFLTYFQNEAQLEKSRLLSDRFSAERPKGSFSTLEIQRTEQGDSAMYLCASEGLAGPNTGELFFGEGSRLTVL.

This CDR3 is CASSLGTSGITDTQYF. The CDR3 DNA is TGTGCCAGCAGCTTAGGGACTAGCGGGATCACAGATACGCAGTATTTT. V usage is TRBV5-8 and J usage is TRBJ2-3; TRBD2 matches at 13 bases. J lost 2 bases, V lost 2 bases, and 2 bases had no gene match. The CDR3 is 16 residues long. Germline V CDR1 and CDR2: SGHTS, YDEGEE.

This chain links TRBV15 with TRBJ2-7; D ambiguous. The V and J ends lost 0 bases and 2 bases respectively, with 11 bases between them. CDR1 is LNHNV and CDR2 is YYDKDF in the germline V gene (reference sequence). The CDR3 spans 15 residues. For the CDR3, the DNA is TGTGCCACCAGCAGAGATGACTCGGGTACCTACGAGCAGTACTTC. It specifies CATSRDDSGTYEQYF.

The V and J genes are TRBV5-1 and TRBJ2-1; 7 nucleotides align to TRBD2. With 2 bases clipped from V and 3 bases from J, the junction kept 8 bases outside the gene matches. Germline CDR1 reads SGHRS; CDR2 reads YFSETQ. The CDR3 runs to 16 residues. In DNA, the CDR3 is TGCGCCAGCAGCTTCTCGAGCGGGGACCGCTACAATGAGCAGTTCTTC. Translation: CASSFSSGDRYNEQFF.

The chain joins TRBV5-6 to TRBJ2-6; D uncertain. Trimming removed 0 bases from V and 2 bases from J, with 6 bases in between. Germline V gene data show CDR1 as SGHDT and CDR2 as YYEEEE. CDR3 size: 15 residues. The CDR3 DNA reads as TGTGCCAGCAGCTTGGACGCGGCTGGGGCCAACGTCCTGACTTTC. Protein sequence: CASSLDAAGANVLTF.

The genes are TRBV2 and TRBJ1-4; TRBD1 matches 8 bases. V shed 10 bases, J shed 6 bases, and the junction held 10 bases outside the gene matches. Germline CDR1 and CDR2: SNHLY and FYNNEI. This CDR3 is 14 amino acids long. The CDR3 here is CATAPMTGDEKLFF. The CDR3 DNA reads as TGTGCCACAGCCCCAATGACAGGGGATGAAAAACTGTTTTTT.

This rearrangement joins TRBV4-3 to TRBJ2-7; 10 positions agree with TRBD1. CDR1 is LGHNA, CDR2 YSLEER, per germline. This CDR3 comprises 15 residues. V lost 3 bases and J lost 6; bases outside the gene matches: 8. CDR3 region: CASSHSRDRGSEQYF. As DNA, the CDR3 is TGCGCCAGCAGCCATAGCCGGGACAGGGGTAGCGAGCAGTACTTC.

This chain joins TRBV19 and TRBJ2-7; possible D gene TRBD1, 5 bases. Trimming pared 5 bases from V and 2 bases from J, leaving 16 bases between. The CDR3 is 15 amino acids. CDR1 and CDR2 from the germline V gene are LNHDA and SQIVND (reference sequence). The CDR3 region has the DNA TGTGCCAGTAGTTTACACAGGAATCTTACCTACGAGCAGTACTTC. This gives the protein CASSLHRNLTYEQYF.